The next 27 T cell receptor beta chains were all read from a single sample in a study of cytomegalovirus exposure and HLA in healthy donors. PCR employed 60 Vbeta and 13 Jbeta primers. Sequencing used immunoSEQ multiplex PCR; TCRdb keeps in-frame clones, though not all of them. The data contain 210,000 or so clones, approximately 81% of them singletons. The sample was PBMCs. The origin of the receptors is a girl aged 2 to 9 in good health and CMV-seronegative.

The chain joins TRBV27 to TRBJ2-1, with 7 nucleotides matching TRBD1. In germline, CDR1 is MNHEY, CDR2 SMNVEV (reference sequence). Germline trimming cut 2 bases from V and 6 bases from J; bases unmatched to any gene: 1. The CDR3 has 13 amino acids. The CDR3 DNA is TGTGCCAGCAGTTTAGCAGGGGGCAATGAGCAGTTCTTC. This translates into CASSLAGGNEQFF.

This CDR3 is CASSEALAGGPRASDTQYF. CDR3 nucleotides: TGCGCCAGCAGTGAGGCTTTAGCGGGAGGGCCTAGAGCTTCAGATACGCAGTATTTT. V and J are TRBV5-1 and TRBJ2-3; 11 nucleotides agree with TRBD2. The CDR3 covers 19 residues. Germline CDR1 SGHRS, CDR2 YFSETQ. V gave up 5 bases and J gave up 4 bases; unmatched junction bases: 18.

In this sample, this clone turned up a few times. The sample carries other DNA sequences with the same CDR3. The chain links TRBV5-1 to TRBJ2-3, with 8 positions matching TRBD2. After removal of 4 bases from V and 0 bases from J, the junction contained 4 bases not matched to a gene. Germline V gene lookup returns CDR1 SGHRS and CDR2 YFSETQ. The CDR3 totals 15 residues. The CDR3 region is CASSLLAVSTDTQYF. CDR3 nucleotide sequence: TGCGCCAGCAGCCTACTAGCGGTTAGCACAGATACGCAGTATTTT.

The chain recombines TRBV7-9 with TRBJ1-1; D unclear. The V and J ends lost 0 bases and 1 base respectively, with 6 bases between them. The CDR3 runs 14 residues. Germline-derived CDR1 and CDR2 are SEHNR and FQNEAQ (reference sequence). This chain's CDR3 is CASSLALSNTEAFF. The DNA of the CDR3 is TGTGCCAGCAGCTTAGCATTATCGAACACTGAAGCTTTCTTT.

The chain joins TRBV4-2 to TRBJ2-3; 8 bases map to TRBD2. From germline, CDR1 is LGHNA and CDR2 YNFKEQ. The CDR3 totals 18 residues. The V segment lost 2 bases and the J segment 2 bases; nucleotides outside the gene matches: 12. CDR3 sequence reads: CASSQNLRAGAPTDTQYF. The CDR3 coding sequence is TGTGCCAGCAGCCAAAATCTACGAGCGGGGGCACCCACAGATACGCAGTATTTT.

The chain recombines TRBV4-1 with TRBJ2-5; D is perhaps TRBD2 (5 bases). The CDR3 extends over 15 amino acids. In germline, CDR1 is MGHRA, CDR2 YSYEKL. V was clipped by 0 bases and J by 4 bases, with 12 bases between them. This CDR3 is CASSQDIGEGETQYF. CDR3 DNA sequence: TGCGCCAGCAGCCAAGATATCGGGGAAGGAGAGACCCAGTACTTC.

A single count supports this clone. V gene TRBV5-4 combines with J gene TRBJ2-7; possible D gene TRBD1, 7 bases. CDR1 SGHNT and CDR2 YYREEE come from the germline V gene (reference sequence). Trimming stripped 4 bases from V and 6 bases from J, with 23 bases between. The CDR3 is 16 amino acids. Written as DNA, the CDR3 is TGTGCCAGCAGCCTGGACAGGCTCGGGGGTAGCGGCGAGCAGTACTTC. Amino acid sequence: CASSLDRLGGSGEQYF.

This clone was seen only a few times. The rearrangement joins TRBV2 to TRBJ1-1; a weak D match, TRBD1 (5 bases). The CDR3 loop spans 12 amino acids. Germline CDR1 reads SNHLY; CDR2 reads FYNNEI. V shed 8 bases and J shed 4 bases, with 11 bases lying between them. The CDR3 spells CASVGGITEAFF. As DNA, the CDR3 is TGTGCCAGCGTGGGGGGGATCACTGAAGCTTTCTTT. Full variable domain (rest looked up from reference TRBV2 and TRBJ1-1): EPEVTQTPSHQVTQMGQEVILRCVPISNHLYFYWYRQILGQKVEFLVSFYNNEISEKSEIFDDQFSVERPDGSNFTLKIRSTKLEDSAMYFCASVGGITEAFFGQGTRLTVV.

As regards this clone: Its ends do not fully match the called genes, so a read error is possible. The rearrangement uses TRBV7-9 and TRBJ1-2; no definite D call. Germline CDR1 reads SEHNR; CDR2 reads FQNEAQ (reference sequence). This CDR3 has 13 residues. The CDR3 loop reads CSSSLGSNYGYTF. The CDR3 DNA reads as TGTTCCAGCAGCTTAGGCAGTAACTATGGCTACACCTTC.

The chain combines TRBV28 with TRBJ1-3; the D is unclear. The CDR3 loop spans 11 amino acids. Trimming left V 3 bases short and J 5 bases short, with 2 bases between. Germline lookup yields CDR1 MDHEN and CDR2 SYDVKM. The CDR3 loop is CASSFRNTIYF. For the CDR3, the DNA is TGTGCCAGCAGTTTCAGAAACACCATATATTTT.

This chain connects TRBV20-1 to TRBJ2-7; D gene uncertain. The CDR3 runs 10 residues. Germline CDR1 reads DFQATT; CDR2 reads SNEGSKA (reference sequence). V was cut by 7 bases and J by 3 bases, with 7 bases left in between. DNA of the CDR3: TGCAGTGTATCGAGCTACGAGCAGTACTTC. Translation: CSVSSYEQYF.

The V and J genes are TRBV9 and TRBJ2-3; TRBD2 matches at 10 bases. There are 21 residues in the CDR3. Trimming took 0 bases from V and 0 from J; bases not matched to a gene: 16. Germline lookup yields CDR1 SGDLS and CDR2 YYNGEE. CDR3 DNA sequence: TGTGCCAGCAGCGTAGCCCCTCGGGCTAGCGGGGGAGAAGTTAGCACAGATACGCAGTATTTT. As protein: CASSVAPRASGGEVSTDTQYF.

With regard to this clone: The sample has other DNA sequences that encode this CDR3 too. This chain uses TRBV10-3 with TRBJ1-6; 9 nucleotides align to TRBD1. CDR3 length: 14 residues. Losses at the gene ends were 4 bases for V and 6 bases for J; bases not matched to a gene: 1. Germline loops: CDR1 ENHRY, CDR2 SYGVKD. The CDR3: CAISVDRGNSPLHF. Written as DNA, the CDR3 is TGTGCCATCAGTGTGGACAGGGGTAATTCACCCCTCCACTTT.

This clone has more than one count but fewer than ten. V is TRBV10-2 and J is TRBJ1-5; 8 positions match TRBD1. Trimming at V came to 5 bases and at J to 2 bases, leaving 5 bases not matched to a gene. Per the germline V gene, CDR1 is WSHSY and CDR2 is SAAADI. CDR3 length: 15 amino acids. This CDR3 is CASSSHRGGNQPQHF. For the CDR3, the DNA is TGCGCCAGCAGTTCCCACAGGGGGGGCAATCAGCCCCAGCATTTT.

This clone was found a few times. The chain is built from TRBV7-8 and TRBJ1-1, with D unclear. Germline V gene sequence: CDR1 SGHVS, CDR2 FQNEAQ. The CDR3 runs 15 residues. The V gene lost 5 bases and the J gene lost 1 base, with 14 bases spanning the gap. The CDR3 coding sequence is TGTGCCAGCAGCCCACACCCTTTCGCGAACACTGAAGCTTTCTTT. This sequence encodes CASSPHPFANTEAFF.

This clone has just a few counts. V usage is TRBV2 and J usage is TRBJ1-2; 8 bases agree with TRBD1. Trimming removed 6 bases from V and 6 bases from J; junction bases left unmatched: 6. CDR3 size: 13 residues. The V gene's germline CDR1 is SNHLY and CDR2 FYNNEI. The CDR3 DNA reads TGTGCCAGCAGAATCGGACAGGGCAATGGCTACACCTTC. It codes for CASRIGQGNGYTF.

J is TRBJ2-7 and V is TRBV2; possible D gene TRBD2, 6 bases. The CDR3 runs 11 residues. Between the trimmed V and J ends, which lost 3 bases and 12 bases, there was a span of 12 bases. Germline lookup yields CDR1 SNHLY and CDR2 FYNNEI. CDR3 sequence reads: CASSEGTWRYF. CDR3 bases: TGTGCCAGCAGTGAGGGGACTTGGCGGTACTTC.

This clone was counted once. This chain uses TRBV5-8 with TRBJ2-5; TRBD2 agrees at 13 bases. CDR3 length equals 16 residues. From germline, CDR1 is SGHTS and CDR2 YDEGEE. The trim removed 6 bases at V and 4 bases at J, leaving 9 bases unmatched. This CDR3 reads CASTVGLAGVGETQYF. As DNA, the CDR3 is TGTGCCAGCACTGTCGGACTAGCGGGAGTTGGAGAGACCCAGTACTTC.

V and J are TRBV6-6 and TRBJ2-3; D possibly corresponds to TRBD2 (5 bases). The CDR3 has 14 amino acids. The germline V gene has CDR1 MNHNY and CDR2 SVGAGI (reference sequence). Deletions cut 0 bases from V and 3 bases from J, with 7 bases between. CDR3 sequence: CASSYSRGTDTQYF. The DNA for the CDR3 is TGTGCCAGCAGTTACTCGAGAGGGACAGATACGCAGTATTTT.

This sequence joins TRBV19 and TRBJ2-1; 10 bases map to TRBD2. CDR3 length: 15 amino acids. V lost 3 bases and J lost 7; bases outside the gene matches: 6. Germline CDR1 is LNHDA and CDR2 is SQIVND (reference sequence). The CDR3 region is CASSMVAGGGNEQFF. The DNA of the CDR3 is TGTGCCAGTAGTATGGTAGCGGGGGGAGGAAATGAGCAGTTCTTC.

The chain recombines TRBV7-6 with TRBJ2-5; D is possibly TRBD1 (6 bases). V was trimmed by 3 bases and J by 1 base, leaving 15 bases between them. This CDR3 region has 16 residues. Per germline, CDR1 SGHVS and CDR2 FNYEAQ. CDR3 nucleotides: TGTGCCAGCAGCTTGGGACACAATAAGTTCCAAGAGACCCAGTACTTC. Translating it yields CASSLGHNKFQETQYF.

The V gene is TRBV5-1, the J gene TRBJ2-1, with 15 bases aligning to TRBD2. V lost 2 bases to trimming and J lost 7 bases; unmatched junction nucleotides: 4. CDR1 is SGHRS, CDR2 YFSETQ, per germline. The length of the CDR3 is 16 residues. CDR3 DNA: TGCGCCAGCAGCTTCGGACTAGCGGGAGGGTATAATGAGCAGTTCTTC. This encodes CASSFGLAGGYNEQFF. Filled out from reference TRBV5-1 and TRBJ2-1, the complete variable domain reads KAGVTQTPRYLIKTRGQQVTLSCSPISGHRSVSWYQQTPGQGLQFLFEYFSETQRNKGNFPGRFSGRQFSNSRSEMNVSTLELGDSALYLCASSFGLAGGYNEQFFGPGTRLTVL.

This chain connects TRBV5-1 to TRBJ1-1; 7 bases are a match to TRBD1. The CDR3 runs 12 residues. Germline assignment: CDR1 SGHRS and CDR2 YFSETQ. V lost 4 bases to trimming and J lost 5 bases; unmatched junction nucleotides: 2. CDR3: CASSRTGTEAFF. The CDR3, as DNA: TGCGCCAGCAGCCGGACAGGTACTGAAGCTTTCTTT.

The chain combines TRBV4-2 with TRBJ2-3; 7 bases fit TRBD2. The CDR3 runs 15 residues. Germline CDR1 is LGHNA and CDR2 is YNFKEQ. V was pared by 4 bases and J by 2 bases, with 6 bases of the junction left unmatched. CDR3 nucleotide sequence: TGTGCCAGCAGCCTAGCGGGTCGGTACACAGATACGCAGTATTTT. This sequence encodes CASSLAGRYTDTQYF.

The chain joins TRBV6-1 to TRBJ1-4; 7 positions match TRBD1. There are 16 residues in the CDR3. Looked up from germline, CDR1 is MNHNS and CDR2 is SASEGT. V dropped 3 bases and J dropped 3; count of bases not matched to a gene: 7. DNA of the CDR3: TGTGCCAGCAGTGACCGACAGGGTTGGGCTAATGAAAAACTGTTTTTT. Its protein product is CASSDRQGWANEKLFF.

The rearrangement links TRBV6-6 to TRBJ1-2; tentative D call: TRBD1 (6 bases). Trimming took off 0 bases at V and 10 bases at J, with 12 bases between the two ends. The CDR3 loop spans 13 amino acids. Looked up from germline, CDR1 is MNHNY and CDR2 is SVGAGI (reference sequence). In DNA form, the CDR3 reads TGTGCCAGCAGTTACTCGGGACAAATCTCCTACACCTTC. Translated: CASSYSGQISYTF.

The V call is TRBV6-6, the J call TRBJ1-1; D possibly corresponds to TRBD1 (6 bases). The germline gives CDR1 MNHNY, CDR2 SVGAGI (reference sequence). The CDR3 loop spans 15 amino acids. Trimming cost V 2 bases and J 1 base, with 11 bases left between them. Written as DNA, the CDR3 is TGTGCCAGCAGTTACCCCACGACAGGGAACACTGAAGCTTTCTTT. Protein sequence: CASSYPTTGNTEAFF.